This T cell receptor (beta chain) was observed in a study of shared clonotypes between healthy human individuals (dated by TCRdb to the early 2020s). Notes on the research overall: Two women and a few men aged 18 to 49 years were included in the cohort. For each donor, CD4 naive and CD4 memory were each given three plates, CD8 naive was given two plates, and CD8 memory was given one plate. Different laboratories and diverse techniques were used to prepare libraries and sequence TCR repertoires, to increase sequencing depth and limit assay-specific biases. Per donor, leukapheresis produced somewhere between about 0.85 and 10 billion PBMCs. To estimate repertoire size and how much clonotype sharing occurs between individuals, the study deeply sequenced the blood TCR repertoires of five healthy adults.

About this clone itself: Its cognate antigen has yet to be identified. There are no base qualities to consult, and no much larger clone falls within one base.

The donors were healthy, HIV-negative adults who had no recently reported acute infections or vaccinations. All donors were Caucasian adults living in Nashville, Tennessee, USA. CD4+ T cells were enriched by magnetic negative selection, after which naive cells were positively selected on CD45RA and the negative fraction was taken as the memory subset. Blood was collected by leukapheresis, and PBMCs were isolated by Ficoll-Histopaque density gradient centrifugation and then cryopreserved in liquid nitrogen vapor phase. Analytical flow cytometry was used to check the purity and quantity of every magnetically sorted T cell population. Each sorted fraction had its genomic DNA isolated and then quantified by UV absorbance on a Nanodrop 2000c. The CDR3 spans 12 residues, from the cysteine through the phenylalanine. The CDR3 DNA has 36 bases and is translated from base 1. Unmatched junction bases come to 6, with V trimmed by 6 bases and J by 13 bases. CDR1 is given as SNHLY and CDR2 as FYNNEI, both from the germline V gene.

TCR CDR3 regions were amplified from genomic DNA by multiplex PCR using the deep immunoSEQ assay. For each cell subset, the extracted genomic DNA was distributed evenly across all wells of several immunoSEQ 96-well plates, and each plate served as one replicate. For sorted subsets, 150 to 250 ng of genomic DNA, equivalent to 25,000 to 35,000 T cell genomes, went into each replicate PCR. Purified libraries were measured with a Qubit 3.0 fluorometer, size-checked on a Bioanalyzer 2100, and measured again with the KAPA Library Quantification kit. Every immunoSEQ 96-well plate was sequenced on a dedicated single-read 150-cycle Illumina NextSeq 550 flow cell. Under the source paper's analysis protocol: Because the immunoSEQ output included only junctional sequences and no quality scores, the filtering could not be the same as the filtering used for full-length reads. To assign V/J genes and CDR3, sequences were annotated using PyIR, a Python wrapper for IgBLAST v1.9, with IMGT germline references. Reads with weak V/J assignments (E-value above 1e-6), missing CDR3, stop codons, out-of-frame junctions, or ambiguous translated residues were removed. A V3J clonotype was defined by an identical inferred V gene, J gene, and CDR3 amino acid sequence. Percentage overlap between repertoires was computed as shared unique clonotypes divided by the size of the smaller repertoire. Richness of each repertoire was evaluated using RTK rarefaction, the Chao1 estimator, and Recon v2.1 estimates of unobserved clonotypes. OLGA was used to compute generation probabilities for all TCRbeta clonotypes that the gDNA method yielded from a few donors. TCRdb retrieved this table from immuneACCESS and kept in-frame rearrangements only. Not all clones are present; in checked studies, unresolved V genes account for under half, and no reason is known for the remainder. V, J and clone size were drawn from that table, and D and trimming were deduced from the DNA. This sample comprises roughly 2,500,000 clones, 93% of them detected only once. The ten largest make up approximately 0.37% of the sample.

The paper's findings and limits, for the study overall: Only blood was sampled, and tissue TCR repertoires likely differ from those in blood. Compared with non-shared clonotypes, the clonotypes found in all four sorted-subset donors had higher generation probabilities. Based on pairwise subsampling, the degree of clonotype sharing among donors was expected to be affected by sequencing depth. Larger estimated clonotype richness was generally found for naive subsets than for memory subsets. The genetic and exposure-history diversity represented was limited by the small number of donors. Sharing across several donors was observed for around 5% of naive CD4, over 3% of naive CD8, 2.3% of memory CD4, and around 0.4% of memory CD8 clonotypes. Incomplete sequencing was indicated by rarefaction of sorted-subset datasets, despite the large sequencing depth.

The sequence derives from a man younger than 35 in good health. Some clones in this sample may be carry-over from other donors' samples. Sequencing used naive CD4+ T cells from PBMCs. The sample's cell subset or site label, in plain terms: CD45RA+ positively selected. This chain is built from TRBV2 and TRBJ1-6, and 7 junctional nucleotides match TRBD1. The DNA is as follows: TGTGCCAGCAGCCGACAGGGTGTTCCCCTCCACTTT. This is translated as CASSRQGVPLHF.